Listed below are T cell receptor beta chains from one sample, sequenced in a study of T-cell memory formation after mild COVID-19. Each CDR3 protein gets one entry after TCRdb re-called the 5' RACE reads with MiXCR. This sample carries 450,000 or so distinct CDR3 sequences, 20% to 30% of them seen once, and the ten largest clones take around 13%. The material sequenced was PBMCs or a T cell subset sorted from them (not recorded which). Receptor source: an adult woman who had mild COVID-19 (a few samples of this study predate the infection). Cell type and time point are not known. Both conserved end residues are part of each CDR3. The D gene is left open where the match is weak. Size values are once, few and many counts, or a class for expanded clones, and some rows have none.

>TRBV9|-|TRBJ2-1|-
CASSVGRLSYNEQFF
TGTGCCAGCAGCGTAGGGAGGCTCTCCTACAATGAGCAGTTCTTC
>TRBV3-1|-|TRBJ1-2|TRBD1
CASSQWEGGIRNGYTF
TGTGCCAGCAGCCAATGGGAAGGGGGCATTCGGAATGGCTACACCTTC
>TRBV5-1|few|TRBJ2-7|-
CASSLEDGEQYF
TGCGCCAGCAGCTTGGAGGATGGCGAGCAGTACTTC
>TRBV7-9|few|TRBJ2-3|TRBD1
CATRGQGDTQYF
TGTGCCACCAGGGGGCAAGGAGATACGCAGTATTTT
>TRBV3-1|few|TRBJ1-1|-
CASSRQADTFEAFF
TGTGCCAGCAGCCGTCAAGCCGACACGTTTGAAGCTTTCTTT
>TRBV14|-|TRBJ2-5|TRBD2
CASSRLAGGPEETQYF
TGTGCCAGCAGCCGACTAGCGGGGGGGCCTGAAGAGACCCAGTACTTC
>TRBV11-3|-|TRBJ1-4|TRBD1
CASSPRQGMRANEKLFF
TGTGCCAGCAGCCCCCGACAGGGGATGCGTGCGAATGAAAAACTGTTTTTT
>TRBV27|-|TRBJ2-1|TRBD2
CASSYRRGLAGGPGEQFF
TGTGCCAGCAGCTACCGGCGTGGACTAGCGGGAGGGCCTGGTGAGCAGTTCTTC
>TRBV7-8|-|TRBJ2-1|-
CASSLIGGQMGNEQFF
TGTGCCAGCAGCTTAATTGGCGGGCAGATGGGGAATGAGCAGTTCTTC
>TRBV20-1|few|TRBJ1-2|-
CSARDPRITNYGYTF
TGCAGTGCTAGAGATCCTCGGATAACTAACTATGGCTACACCTTC
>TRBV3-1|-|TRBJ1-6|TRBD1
CASSPGTGESPLHF
TGTGCCAGCAGCCCGGGGACAGGGGAATCACCCCTCCACTTT
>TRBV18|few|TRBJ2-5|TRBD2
CASSPGLAATEETQYF
TGTGCCAGCTCACCAGGACTAGCCGCGACGGAGGAGACCCAGTACTTC
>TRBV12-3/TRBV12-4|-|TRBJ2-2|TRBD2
CASTPDGLAGGPITGELFF
TGTGCCAGCACCCCCGATGGACTAGCGGGAGGGCCTATCACCGGGGAGCTGTTTTTT
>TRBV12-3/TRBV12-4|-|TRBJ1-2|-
CASSLDELVDGYTF
TGTGCCAGCAGTTTAGATGAACTGGTAGATGGCTACACCTTC
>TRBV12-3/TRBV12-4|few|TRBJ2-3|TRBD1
CASTLAGRGRSTDTQYF
TGTGCCAGCACCCTGGCGGGTAGGGGGCGAAGCACAGATACGCAGTATTTT
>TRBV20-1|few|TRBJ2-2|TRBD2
CSAAVAGGAGELFF
TGCAGTGCGGCCGTAGCGGGAGGGGCCGGGGAGCTGTTTTTT
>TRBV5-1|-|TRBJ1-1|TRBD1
CASSFGQGEITEAFF
TGCGCCAGCAGCTTCGGACAGGGGGAAATTACTGAAGCTTTCTTT
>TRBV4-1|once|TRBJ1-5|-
CASSQDTNQPQHF
TGCGCCAGCAGCCAAGACACGAACCAGCCCCAGCATTTT
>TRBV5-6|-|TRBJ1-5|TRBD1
CASSYRGSYQPQHF
TGTGCCAGCAGTTACAGGGGGTCTTATCAGCCCCAGCATTTT
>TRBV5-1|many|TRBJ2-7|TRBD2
CASSWTSAYEQYF
TGCGCCAGCAGCTGGACTAGTGCCTACGAGCAGTACTTC
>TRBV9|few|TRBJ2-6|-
CASSVRASGANVLTF
TGTGCCAGCAGCGTTCGCGCTTCTGGGGCCAACGTCCTGACTTTC
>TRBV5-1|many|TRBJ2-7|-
CASSPGEGAQPLYEQYF
TGCGCCAGCAGCCCGGGGGAGGGGGCCCAACCACTCTACGAGCAGTACTTC
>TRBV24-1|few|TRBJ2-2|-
CATSERPDGRNTGELFF
TGTGCCACCAGTGAACGTCCAGACGGGCGTAACACCGGGGAGCTGTTTTTT
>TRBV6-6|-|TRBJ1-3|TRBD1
CASRDRGESGNTIYF
TGTGCCAGTCGGGACAGGGGAGAAAGTGGAAACACCATATATTTT
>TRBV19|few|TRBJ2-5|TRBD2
CASSLGTSGTLYF
TGTGCCAGTAGCCTCGGGACTAGCGGGACACTGTACTTC
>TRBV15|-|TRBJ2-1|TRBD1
CATSAEGTVNEQFF
TGTGCCACCAGCGCAGAGGGGACAGTCAATGAGCAGTTCTTC
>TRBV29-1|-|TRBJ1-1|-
CSVEGQAEAFF
TGCAGCGTTGAAGGCCAGGCTGAAGCTTTCTTT
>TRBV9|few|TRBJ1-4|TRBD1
CASSYGSTGGGEKLFF
TGTGCCAGCAGCTATGGATCGACAGGGGGCGGTGAAAAACTGTTTTTT
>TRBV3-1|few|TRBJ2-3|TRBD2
CASSQESLAGADTQYF
TGTGCCAGCAGCCAAGAATCCCTAGCGGGGGCAGATACGCAGTATTTT
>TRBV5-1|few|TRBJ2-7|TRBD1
CASSQRQGNYEQYF
TGCGCCAGCAGTCAAAGACAGGGTAACTACGAGCAGTACTTC
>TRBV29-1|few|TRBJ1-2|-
CSVRREYGYTF
TGCAGCGTTCGCAGGGAGTATGGCTACACCTTC
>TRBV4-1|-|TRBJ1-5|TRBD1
CASSQEGPGQEIYSNQPQHF
TGCGCCAGCAGCCAAGAAGGCCCCGGACAGGAGATATATAGCAATCAGCCCCAGCATTTT
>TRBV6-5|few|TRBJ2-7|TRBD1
CASSFMDRAGEQYF
TGTGCCAGCAGCTTTATGGACAGGGCGGGTGAGCAGTACTTC
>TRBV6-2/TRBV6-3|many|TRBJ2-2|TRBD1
CASTSGTEDSGELFF
TGTGCCAGCACATCCGGGACAGAGGATTCCGGGGAGCTGTTTTTT
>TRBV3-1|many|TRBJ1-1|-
CASSPGHLTEAFF
TGTGCCAGCAGCCCAGGACATCTCACTGAAGCTTTCTTT
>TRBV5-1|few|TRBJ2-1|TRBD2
CASSLDGGSTYNEQFF
TGCGCCAGCAGCTTGGACGGCGGGAGTACCTACAATGAGCAGTTCTTC
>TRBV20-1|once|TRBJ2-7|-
CSAPGTVTLYEQYF
TGCAGTGCTCCGGGCACAGTCACCTTATACGAGCAGTACTTC
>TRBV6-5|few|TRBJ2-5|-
CASSYSRGQETQYF
TGTGCCAGCAGTTACTCGAGGGGGCAAGAGACCCAGTACTTC
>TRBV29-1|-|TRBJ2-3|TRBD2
CSVPTSGSTDTQYF
TGCAGCGTTCCCACTAGCGGGAGTACAGATACGCAGTATTTT
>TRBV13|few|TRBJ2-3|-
CASSSRNRDATDTQYF
TGTGCCAGCAGCTCCCGAAACCGGGACGCCACAGATACGCAGTATTTT
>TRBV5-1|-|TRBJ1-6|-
CASSLAGVDSPLHF
TGCGCCAGCAGCTTGGCCGGGGTAGATTCACCCCTCCACTTT
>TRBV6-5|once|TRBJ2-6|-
CASSWGTGSGANVLTF
TGTGCCAGCAGTTGGGGAACAGGGTCTGGGGCCAACGTCCTGACTTTC
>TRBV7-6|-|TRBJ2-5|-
CASSFPYETQYF
TGTGCCAGCAGCTTCCCTTATGAGACCCAGTACTTC
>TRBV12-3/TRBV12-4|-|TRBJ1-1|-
CASSFQRNTEAFF
TGTGCCAGCAGTTTTCAGAGGAACACTGAAGCTTTCTTT
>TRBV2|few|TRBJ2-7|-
CASSEQGNSYEQYF
TGTGCCAGCAGTGAACAAGGAAACTCCTACGAGCAGTACTTC
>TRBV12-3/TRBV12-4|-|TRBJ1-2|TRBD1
CASSLGDRTVNYGYTF
TGTGCCAGCAGTTTGGGGGACAGGACGGTTAACTATGGCTACACCTTC
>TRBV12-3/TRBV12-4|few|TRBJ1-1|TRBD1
CASISGQAASMNTEAFF
TGTGCCAGCATTTCTGGACAGGCCGCCTCGATGAACACTGAAGCTTTCTTT
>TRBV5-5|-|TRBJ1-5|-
CASSLSPAPDQPQHF
TGTGCCAGCAGCTTGAGCCCGGCCCCCGATCAGCCCCAGCATTTT
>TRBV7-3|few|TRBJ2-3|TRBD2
CASSTGLAPTDTQYF
TGTGCCAGCAGCACGGGACTAGCGCCCACAGATACGCAGTATTTT
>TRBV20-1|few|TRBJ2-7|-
CSAIPGVASYEQYF
TGCAGTGCTATACCGGGAGTGGCGTCCTACGAGCAGTACTTC
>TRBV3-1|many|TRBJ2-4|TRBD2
CASSHTVAGGLNIQYF
TGTGCCAGCAGCCACACTGTAGCGGGGGGCCTAAACATTCAGTACTTC
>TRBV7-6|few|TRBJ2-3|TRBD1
CASSLAGFGDRGPTDTQYF
TGTGCCAGCAGCTTAGCTGGTTTCGGGGACAGGGGGCCCACAGATACGCAGTATTTT
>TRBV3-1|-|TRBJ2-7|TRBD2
CASTGRAYEQYF
TGTGCCAGCACCGGGAGGGCCTACGAGCAGTACTTC
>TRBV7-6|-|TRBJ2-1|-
CASQAYERGENNEQFF
TGTGCCAGCCAAGCTTACGAGCGCGGTGAGAACAATGAGCAGTTCTTC
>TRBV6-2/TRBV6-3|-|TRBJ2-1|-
CASSYLDNNEQFF
TGTGCCAGCAGTTACCTTGACAACAATGAGCAGTTCTTC
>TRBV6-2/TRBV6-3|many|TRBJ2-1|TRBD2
CASSYLSGLAEFF
TGTGCCAGCAGTTACCTATCCGGACTAGCTGAGTTCTTC
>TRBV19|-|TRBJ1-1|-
CASTSGRGNTEAFF
TGTGCCAGTACATCTGGGCGGGGGAACACTGAAGCTTTCTTT
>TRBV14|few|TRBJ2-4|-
CASSQDPFVKNIQYF
TGTGCCAGCAGCCAAGATCCGTTCGTCAAAAACATTCAGTACTTC
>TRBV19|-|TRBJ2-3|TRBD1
CASSIRGPGTGGDTQYF
TGTGCCAGTAGTATACGAGGCCCCGGGACAGGGGGAGATACGCAGTATTTT